The clone carrying this T cell receptor (beta chain) came up a few times. Its matching antigen is unknown. Each CDR3 protein is one row after TCRdb ran MiXCR on the 5' RACE reads. The table includes 9,200 or so distinct CDR3 sequences, around 5% detected once. The CDR3 consists of 16 residues. CDR1 is SGHAT and CDR2 is FQNNGV in the germline V gene. V was clipped by 4 bases and J by 2 bases; unmatched bases: 4. The data derive from a study of spatial heterogeneity in lung cancer. Study-wide findings and caveats: Higher tumor mutation counts went along with higher counts of expanded intratumoral alpha and beta TCRs.

Specified time point: sample taken at primary tumor resection. The chain combines TRBV11-2 with TRBJ2-3; 12 bases agree with TRBD2. Sequenced material: lung tumor tissue, taken at surgery. The receptor was isolated from a female donor with early-stage non-small cell lung cancer. The CDR3 sequence: CASSWRLAGVTDTQYF. Written as DNA, the CDR3 is TGTGCCAGCAGCTGGAGACTAGCGGGAGTCACAGATACGCAGTATTTT.